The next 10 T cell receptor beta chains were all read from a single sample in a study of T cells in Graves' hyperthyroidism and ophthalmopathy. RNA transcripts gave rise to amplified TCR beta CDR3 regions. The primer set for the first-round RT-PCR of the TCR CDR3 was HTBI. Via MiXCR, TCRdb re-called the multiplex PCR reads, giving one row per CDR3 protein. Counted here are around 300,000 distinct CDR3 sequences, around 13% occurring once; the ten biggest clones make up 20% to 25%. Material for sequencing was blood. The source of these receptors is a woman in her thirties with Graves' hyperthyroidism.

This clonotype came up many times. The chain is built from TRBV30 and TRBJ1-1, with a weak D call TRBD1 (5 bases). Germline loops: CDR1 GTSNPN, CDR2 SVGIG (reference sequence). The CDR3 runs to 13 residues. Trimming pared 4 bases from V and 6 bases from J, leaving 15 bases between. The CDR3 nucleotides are TGTGCCTGGAAGGGTTCAGGGAGGTCTGAAGCTTTCTTT. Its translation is CAWKGSGRSEAFF.

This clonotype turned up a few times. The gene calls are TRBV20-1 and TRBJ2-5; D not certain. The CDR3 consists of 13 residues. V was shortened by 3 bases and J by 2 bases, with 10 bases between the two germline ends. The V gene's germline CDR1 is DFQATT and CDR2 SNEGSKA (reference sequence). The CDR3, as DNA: TGCAGTGCTAGGGCGGAAGGACAAGAGACCCAGTACTTC. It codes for CSARAEGQETQYF.

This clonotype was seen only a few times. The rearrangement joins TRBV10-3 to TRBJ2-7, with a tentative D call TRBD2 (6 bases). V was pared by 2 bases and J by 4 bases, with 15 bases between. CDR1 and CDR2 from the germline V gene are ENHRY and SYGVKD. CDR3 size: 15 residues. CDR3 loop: CAISEGGRAGYEQYF. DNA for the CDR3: TGTGCCATCAGTGAGGGTGGACGGGCGGGGTACGAGCAGTACTTC.

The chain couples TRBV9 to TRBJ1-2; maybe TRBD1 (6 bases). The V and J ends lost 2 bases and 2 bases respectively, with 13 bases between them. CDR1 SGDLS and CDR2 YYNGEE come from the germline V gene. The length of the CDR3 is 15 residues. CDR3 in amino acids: CASSVLGGSNYGYTF. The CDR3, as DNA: TGTGCCAGCAGCGTTTTGGGGGGCAGCAACTATGGCTACACCTTC.

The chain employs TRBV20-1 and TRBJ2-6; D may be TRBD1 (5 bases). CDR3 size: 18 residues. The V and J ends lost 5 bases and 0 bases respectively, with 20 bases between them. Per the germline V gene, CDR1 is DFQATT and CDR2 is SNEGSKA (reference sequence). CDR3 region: CSAGPGFPTYSGANVLTF. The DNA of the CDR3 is TGCAGTGCTGGCCCAGGGTTCCCTACTTACTCTGGGGCCAACGTCCTGACTTTC.

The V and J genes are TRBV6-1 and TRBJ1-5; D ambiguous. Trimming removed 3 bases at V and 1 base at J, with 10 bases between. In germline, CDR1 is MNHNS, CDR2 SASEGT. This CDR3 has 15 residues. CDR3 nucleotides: TGTGCCAGCAGTGAGATTTGGCCCAGCAATCAGCCCCAGCATTTT. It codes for CASSEIWPSNQPQHF.

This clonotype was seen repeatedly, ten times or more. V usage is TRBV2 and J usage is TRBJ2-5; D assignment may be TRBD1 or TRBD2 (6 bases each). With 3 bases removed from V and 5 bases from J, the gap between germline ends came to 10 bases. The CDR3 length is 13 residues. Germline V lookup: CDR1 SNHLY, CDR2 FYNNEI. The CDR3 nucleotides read TGTGCCAGCAGTGACGGGGGCTGGGAGACCCAGTACTTC. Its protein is CASSDGGWETQYF. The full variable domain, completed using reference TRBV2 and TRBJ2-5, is EPEVTQTPSHQVTQMGQEVILRCVPISNHLYFYWYRQILGQKVEFLVSFYNNEISEKSEIFDDQFSVERPDGSNFTLKIRSTKLEDSAMYFCASSDGGWETQYFGPGTRLLVL.

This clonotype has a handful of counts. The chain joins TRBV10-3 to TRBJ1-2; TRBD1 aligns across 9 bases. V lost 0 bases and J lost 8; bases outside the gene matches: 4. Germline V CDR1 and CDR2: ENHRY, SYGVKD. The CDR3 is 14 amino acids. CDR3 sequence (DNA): TGTGCCATCAGTGAGTCGGGACAGGGCGGCGGCTACACCTTC. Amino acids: CAISESGQGGGYTF.

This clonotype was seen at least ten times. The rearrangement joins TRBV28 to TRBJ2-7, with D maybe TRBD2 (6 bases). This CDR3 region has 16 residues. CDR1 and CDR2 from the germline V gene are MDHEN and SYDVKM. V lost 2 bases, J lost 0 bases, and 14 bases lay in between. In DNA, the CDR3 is TGTGCCAGCAGTTTAACCGCTAGCGTATTCTCCTACGAGCAGTACTTC. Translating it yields CASSLTASVFSYEQYF.

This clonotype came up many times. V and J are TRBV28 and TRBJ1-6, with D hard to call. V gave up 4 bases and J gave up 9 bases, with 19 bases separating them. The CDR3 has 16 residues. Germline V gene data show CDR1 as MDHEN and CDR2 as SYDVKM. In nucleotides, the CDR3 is TGTGCCAGCAGTTACTTGTGGCGGGCCCCCGGTTCACCCCTCCACTTT. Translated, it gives CASSYLWRAPGSPLHF.